This T cell receptor (beta chain) was captured by sequencing in a study of cytomegalovirus exposure and HLA in healthy donors. Study context: Genotyping showed roughly 76% of approximately 430 donors falling in the Caucasian-associated ancestry cluster.

This CDR3 has 16 amino acids. The V gene's germline CDR1 is SGHTS and CDR2 YDEGEE. V dropped 3 bases and J dropped 0; count of bases not matched to a gene: 2. The PCR used 60 Vbeta and 13 Jbeta primers. Some clones are missing from TCRdb's copy, which holds only in-frame ones; the method was immunoSEQ multiplex PCR. The table shows 130,000 to 150,000 clones, with 75% to 80% occurring only once. Unrecorded immune exposures were likely, despite nominal health at sampling. The sample was PBMCs. The TCR was taken from a woman in her twenties or thirties in good health and CMV-seronegative. The chain uses TRBV5-8 and TRBJ1-6, with 8 bases that match TRBD1. CDR3 sequence: CASSSGQGSYNSPLHF. CDR3 nucleotides: TGTGCCAGCAGCTCTGGACAGGGCTCCTATAATTCACCCCTCCACTTT.